A selection of T cell receptor beta chains follows, all from one sample in a study of blood T cell repertoires in COVID-19. Sequenced by immunoSEQ multiplex PCR; TCRdb stores in-frame clones only, minus some. The sample lists about 240,000 clones; around 86% were seen once. Sample: peripheral blood. These receptor sequences come from a woman aged 80 or older with COVID-19, enrolled during active disease. Both conserved end residues are part of each CDR3. D genes are given only for firm matches. Not all rows give a size; the values are once, few, many and, for expanded clones, a class.

NA	17	once	TRBJ2-6	TRBV30	CAWSVEKEVSGANVLTF	TGTGCCTGGAGTGTAGAAAAGGAGGTCTCTGGGGCCAACGTCCTGACTTTC
TRBD2	14	NA	TRBJ2-7	TRBV5-4	CASSLAGGSYEQYF	TGTGCCAGCAGCTTGGCGGGGGGTTCCTACGAGCAGTACTTC
TRBD1	12	NA	TRBJ2-7	TRBV10-3	CASRQGGYEQYF	TGTGCCTCCCGACAGGGCGGCTACGAGCAGTACTTC
NA	14	NA	TRBJ1-1	TRBV30	CAWSVDLRGTEAFF	TGTGCCTGGAGTGTAGACCTCCGGGGTACTGAAGCTTTCTTT
TRBD1	16	many	TRBJ1-5	TRBV4-3	CASSQEASAGGQPQHF	TGCGCCAGCAGCCAAGAAGCGTCGGCAGGGGGGCAGCCCCAGCATTTT
TRBD1	15	NA	TRBJ2-5	TRBV5-1	CASSSGRGQWETQYF	TGCGCCAGCAGCTCGGGCAGGGGGCAGTGGGAGACCCAGTACTTC
NA	14	NA	TRBJ2-1	TRBV5-1	CASSLGTGGNEQFF	TGCGCCAGCAGCCTAGGGACCGGGGGCAATGAGCAGTTCTTC
NA	14	NA	TRBJ2-1	TRBV7-8	CASSPELTTYEQFF	TGTGCCAGCAGCCCAGAGCTGACTACCTATGAGCAGTTCTTC
TRBD1	15	once	TRBJ2-7	TRBV6-2/TRBV6-3	CASSYPRTGTYEQYF	TGTGCCAGCAGTTACCCACGGACAGGAACCTACGAGCAGTACTTC
NA	14	NA	TRBJ1-4	TRBV29-1	CSANEMRGGEKLFF	TGCAGCGCCAACGAAATGAGGGGGGGGGAAAAACTGTTTTTT
TRBD2	16	NA	TRBJ2-1	TRBV11-3	CASSLKRGGRYNEQFF	TGTGCCAGCAGCTTAAAACGGGGCGGGAGGTACAATGAGCAGTTCTTC
TRBD1	14	NA	TRBJ1-2	TRBV27	CASRRTGGPDGYTF	TGTGCCAGCAGACGGACAGGAGGTCCAGATGGCTACACCTTC
NA	15	NA	TRBJ2-1	TRBV5-1	CASSLGLGGSNEQFF	TGCGCCAGCAGCTTGGGGCTAGGGGGTAGCAATGAGCAGTTCTTC
TRBD1	14	NA	TRBJ2-7	TRBV11-2	CASSEGQFTHEQYF	TGTGCCAGCAGCGAGGGACAGTTCACCCACGAGCAGTACTTC
NA	14	NA	TRBJ1-1	TRBV30	CAWSAKDRGLEAFF	TGTGCCTGGAGTGCGAAGGACAGAGGGCTTGAAGCTTTCTTT
NA	15	NA	TRBJ1-3	TRBV6-5	CASRRMQGAGNTIYF	TGTGCCAGCAGACGGATGCAGGGCGCCGGAAACACCATATATTTT
NA	15	NA	TRBJ1-4	TRBV18	CASSPGGPTNEKLFF	TGTGCCAGCTCCCCCGGAGGGCCAACTAATGAAAAACTGTTTTTT
NA	15	NA	TRBJ2-2	TRBV5-1	CASSLGGQTTGELFF	TGCGCCAGCAGCTTAGGCGGACAGACCACCGGGGAGCTGTTTTTT